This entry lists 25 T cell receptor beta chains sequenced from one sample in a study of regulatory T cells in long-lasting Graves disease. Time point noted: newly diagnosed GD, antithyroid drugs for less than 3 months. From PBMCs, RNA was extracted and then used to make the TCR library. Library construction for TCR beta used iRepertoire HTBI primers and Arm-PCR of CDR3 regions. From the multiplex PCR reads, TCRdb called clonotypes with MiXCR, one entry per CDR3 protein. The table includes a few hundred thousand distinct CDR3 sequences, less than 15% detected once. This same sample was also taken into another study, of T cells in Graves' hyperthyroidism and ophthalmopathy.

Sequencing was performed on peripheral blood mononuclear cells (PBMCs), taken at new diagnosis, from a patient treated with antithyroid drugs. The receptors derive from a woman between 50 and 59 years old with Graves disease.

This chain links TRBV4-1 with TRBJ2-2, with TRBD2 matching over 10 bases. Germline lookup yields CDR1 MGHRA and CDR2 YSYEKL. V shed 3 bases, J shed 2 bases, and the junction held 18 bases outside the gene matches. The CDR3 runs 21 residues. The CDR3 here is CASSHVLGGLAGVGNTGELFF. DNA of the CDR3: TGCGCCAGCAGCCATGTTCTCGGGGGGCTAGCGGGAGTAGGTAACACCGGGGAGCTGTTTTTT.

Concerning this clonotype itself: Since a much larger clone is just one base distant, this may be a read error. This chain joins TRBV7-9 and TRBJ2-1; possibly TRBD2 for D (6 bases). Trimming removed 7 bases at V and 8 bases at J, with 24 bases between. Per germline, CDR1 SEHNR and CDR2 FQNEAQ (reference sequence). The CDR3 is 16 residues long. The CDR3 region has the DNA TGTGCCAGCATCCCCGGAATGGGCGGCGGGAAAGATGAGCAGTTCTTC. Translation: CASIPGMGGGKDEQFF.

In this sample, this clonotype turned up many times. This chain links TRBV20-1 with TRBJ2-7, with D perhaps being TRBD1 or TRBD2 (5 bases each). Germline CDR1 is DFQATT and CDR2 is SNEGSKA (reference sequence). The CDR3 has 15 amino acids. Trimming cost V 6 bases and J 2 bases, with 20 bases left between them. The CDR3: CSARTRDGFAYEQYF. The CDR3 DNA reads TGCAGTGCAAGGACCCGGGACGGATTCGCCTACGAGCAGTACTTC.

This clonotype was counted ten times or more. CDR3 DNA sequence: TGTGCCAGCAGTTTCGCGACAGGGTGGATTTACGAGCAGTACTTC. Protein: CASSFATGWIYEQYF. The V gene is TRBV28, the J gene TRBJ2-7, with TRBD1 identical over 7 bases. This CDR3 has 15 residues. Trimming at V came to 3 bases and at J to 4 bases, leaving 9 bases not matched to a gene. Germline V gene lookup returns CDR1 MDHEN and CDR2 SYDVKM.

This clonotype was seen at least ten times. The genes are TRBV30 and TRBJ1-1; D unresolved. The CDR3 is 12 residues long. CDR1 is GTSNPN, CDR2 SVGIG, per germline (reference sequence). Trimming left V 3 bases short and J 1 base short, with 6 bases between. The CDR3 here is CAWRVSNTEAFF. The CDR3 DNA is TGTGCCTGGAGAGTATCGAACACTGAAGCTTTCTTT.

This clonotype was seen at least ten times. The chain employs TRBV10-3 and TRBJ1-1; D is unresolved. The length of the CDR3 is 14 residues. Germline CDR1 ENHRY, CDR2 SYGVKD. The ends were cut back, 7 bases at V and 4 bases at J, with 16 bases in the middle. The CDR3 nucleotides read TGTGCCATCAATGATCAGGTATCTAGCACTGAAGCTTTCTTT. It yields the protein CAINDQVSSTEAFF.

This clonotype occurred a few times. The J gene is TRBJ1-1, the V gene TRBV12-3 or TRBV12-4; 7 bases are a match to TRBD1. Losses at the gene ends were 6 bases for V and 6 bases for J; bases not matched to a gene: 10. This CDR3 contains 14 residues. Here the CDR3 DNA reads TGTGCCAGCAGACAACAGGGGATGAAGGCTGAAGCTTTCTTT. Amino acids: CASRQQGMKAEAFF.

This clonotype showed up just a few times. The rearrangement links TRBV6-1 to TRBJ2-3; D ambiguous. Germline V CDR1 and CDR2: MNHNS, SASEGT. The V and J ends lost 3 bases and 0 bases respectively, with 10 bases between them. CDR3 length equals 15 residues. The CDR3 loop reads CASSEESGSTDTQYF. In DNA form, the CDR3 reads TGTGCCAGCAGTGAGGAGTCTGGGAGCACAGATACGCAGTATTTT.

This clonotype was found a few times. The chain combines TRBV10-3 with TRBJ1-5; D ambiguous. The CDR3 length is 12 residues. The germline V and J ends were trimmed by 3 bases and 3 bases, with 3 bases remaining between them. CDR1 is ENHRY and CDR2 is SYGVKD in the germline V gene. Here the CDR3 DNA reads TGTGCCATCAGTGACATCAATCAGCCCCAGCATTTT. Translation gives CAISDINQPQHF.

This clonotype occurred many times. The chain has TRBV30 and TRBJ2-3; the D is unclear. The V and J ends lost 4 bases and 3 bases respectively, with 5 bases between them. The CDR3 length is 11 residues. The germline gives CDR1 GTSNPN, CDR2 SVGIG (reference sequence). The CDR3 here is CAWIGTDTQYF. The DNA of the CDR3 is TGTGCCTGGATAGGGACAGATACGCAGTATTTT.

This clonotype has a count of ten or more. In nucleotides, the CDR3 is TGCGCCAGCAGGGGCAACCAAAACTTGTTGGATTCACCCCTCCACTTT. Protein product: CASRGNQNLLDSPLHF. The chain joins TRBV10-2 to TRBJ1-6; no clear D. This CDR3 contains 16 residues. The V end lost 6 bases, the J end lost 8 bases, and 20 bases lay between the germline ends. CDR1 is WSHSY, CDR2 SAAADI, per germline.

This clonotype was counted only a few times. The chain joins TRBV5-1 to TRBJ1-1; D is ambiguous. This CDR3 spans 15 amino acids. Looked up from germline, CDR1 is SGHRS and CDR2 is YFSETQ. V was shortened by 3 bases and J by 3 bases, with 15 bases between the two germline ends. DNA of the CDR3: TGCGCCAGCAGCTCGGACGGTTCTCGGGACACTGAAGCTTTCTTT. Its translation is CASSSDGSRDTEAFF.

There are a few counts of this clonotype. The chain's CDR3 is CSAWTGPWGTEAFF. CDR3 nucleotides: TGCAGTGCTTGGACCGGGCCCTGGGGGACTGAAGCTTTCTTT. The chain couples TRBV20-1 to TRBJ1-1; TRBD1 might be the D (5 bases). In germline, CDR1 is DFQATT, CDR2 SNEGSKA (reference sequence). Trimming removed 5 bases from V and 5 bases from J, with 18 bases in between. The CDR3 runs to 14 residues.

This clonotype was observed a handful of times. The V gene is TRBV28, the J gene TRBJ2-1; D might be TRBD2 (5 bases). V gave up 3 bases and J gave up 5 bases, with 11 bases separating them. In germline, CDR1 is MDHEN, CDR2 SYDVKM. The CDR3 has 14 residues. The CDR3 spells CASSFLPRDNEQFF. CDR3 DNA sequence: TGTGCCAGCAGTTTCTTGCCGCGGGACAATGAGCAGTTCTTC.

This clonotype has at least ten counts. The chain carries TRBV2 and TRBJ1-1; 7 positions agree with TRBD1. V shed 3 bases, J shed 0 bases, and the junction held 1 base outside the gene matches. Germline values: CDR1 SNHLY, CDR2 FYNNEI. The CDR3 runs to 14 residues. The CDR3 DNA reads TGTGCCAGCAGTGAGCAGGGGGTGAACACTGAAGCTTTCTTT. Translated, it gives CASSEQGVNTEAFF.

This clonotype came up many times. CDR3 loop: CASSLTGGNKTQYF. The CDR3, as DNA: TGTGCCAGCAGCTTAACGGGGGGGAATAAGACCCAGTACTTC. J is TRBJ2-5 and V is TRBV11-2, with 8 bases identical to TRBD2. The CDR3 spans 14 residues. V trimming: 2 bases; J trimming: 6 bases; junction bases outside the gene matches: 5. Per germline, CDR1 SGHAT and CDR2 FQNNGV.

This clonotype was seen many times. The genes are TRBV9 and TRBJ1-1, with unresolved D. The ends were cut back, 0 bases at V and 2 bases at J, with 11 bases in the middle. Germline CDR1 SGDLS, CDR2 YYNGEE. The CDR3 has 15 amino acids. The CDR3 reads CASSVDPHENTEAFF. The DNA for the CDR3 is TGTGCCAGCAGCGTAGATCCCCACGAAAACACTGAAGCTTTCTTT.

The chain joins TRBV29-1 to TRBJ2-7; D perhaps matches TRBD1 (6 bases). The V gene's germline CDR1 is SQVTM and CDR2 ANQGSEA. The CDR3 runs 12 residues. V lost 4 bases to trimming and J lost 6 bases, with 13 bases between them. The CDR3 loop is CSVGAGACEQYF. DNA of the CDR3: TGCAGCGTTGGAGCAGGGGCCTGCGAGCAGTACTTC.

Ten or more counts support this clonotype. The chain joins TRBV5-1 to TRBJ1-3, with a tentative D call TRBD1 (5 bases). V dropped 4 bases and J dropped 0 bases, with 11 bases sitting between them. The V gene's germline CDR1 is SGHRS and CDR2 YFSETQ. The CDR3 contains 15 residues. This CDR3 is CASSLAGYSGNTIYF. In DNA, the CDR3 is TGCGCCAGCAGCCTAGCAGGGTACTCTGGAAACACCATATATTTT. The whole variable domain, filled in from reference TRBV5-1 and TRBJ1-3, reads KAGVTQTPRYLIKTRGQQVTLSCSPISGHRSVSWYQQTPGQGLQFLFEYFSETQRNKGNFPGRFSGRQFSNSRSEMNVSTLELGDSALYLCASSLAGYSGNTIYFGEGSWLTVV.

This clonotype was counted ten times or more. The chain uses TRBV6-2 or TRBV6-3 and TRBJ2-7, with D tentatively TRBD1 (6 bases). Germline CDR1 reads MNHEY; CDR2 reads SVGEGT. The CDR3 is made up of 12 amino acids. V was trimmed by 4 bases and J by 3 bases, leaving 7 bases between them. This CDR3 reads CASSWTVYEQYF. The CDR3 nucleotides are TGTGCCAGCAGTTGGACAGTCTACGAGCAGTACTTC.

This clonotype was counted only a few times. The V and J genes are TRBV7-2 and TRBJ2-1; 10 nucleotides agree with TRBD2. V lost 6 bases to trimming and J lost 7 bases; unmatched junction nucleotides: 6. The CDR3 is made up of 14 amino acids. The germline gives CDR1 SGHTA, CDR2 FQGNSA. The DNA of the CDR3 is TGTGCCAGCAGTCTTAGCGGGAGGCCGAATGAGCAGTTCTTC. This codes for CASSLSGRPNEQFF.

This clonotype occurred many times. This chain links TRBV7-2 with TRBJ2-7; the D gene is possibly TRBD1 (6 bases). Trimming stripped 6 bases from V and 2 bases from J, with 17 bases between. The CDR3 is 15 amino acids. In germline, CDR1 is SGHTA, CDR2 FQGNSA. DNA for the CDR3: TGTGCCAGCAGTTTACAGACAGGCCCCCCCTACGAGCAGTACTTC. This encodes CASSLQTGPPYEQYF.

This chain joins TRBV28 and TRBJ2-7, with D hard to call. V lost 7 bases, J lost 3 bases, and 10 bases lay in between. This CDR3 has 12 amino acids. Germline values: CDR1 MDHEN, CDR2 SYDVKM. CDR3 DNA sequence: TGTGCCAGCAACGGTCTAAGCTACGAGCAGTACTTC. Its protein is CASNGLSYEQYF. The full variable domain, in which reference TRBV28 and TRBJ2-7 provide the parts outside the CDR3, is DVKVTQSSRYLVKRTGEKVFLECVQDMDHENMFWYRQDPGLGLRLIYFSYDVKMKEKGDIPEGYSVSREKKERFSLILESASTNQTSMYLCASNGLSYEQYFGPGTRLTVT.

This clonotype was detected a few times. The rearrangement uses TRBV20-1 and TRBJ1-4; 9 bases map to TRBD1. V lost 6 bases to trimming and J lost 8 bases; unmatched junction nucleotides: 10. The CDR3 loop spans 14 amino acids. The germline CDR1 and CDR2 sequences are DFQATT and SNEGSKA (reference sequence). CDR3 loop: CSANPQGAGEKLFF. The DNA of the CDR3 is TGCAGTGCAAACCCACAGGGGGCAGGAGAAAAACTGTTTTTT.

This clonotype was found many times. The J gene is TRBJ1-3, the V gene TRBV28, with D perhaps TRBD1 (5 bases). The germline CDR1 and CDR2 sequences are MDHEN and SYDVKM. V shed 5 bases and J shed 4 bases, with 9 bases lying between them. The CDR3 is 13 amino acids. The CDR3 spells CASSRQTGNTIYF. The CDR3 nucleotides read TGTGCCAGCAGTCGACAGACGGGAAACACCATATATTTT.